This T cell receptor (beta chain) appears in the sequencing data of a study of CD8+CD57+ T cells in acquired aplastic anemia. The overall study: The study obtained an average of roughly 3 ug of DNA from sorted CD4+ and CD8+ cells.

Notes on the study in general: Any difference that existed in CD8+ Simpson's diversity between patients and controls was not significant.

Of note for this clonotype: Its antigen is unknown.

Genomic DNA, serving as template, underwent TCR beta VDJ and CDR3 profiling. TCRdb itself ran the reads through MiXCR, one entry per CDR3 protein. The sample yields hundreds of thousands of distinct CDR3 sequences, around 30% seen once. An expansion of CD8+CD57+ cells by flow cytometry had been shown in patients chosen for sequencing. The V and J ends lost 6 bases and 2 bases respectively, with 12 bases between them. Germline values: CDR1 SQVTM, CDR2 ANQGSEA. The CDR3 loop spans 13 amino acids. Sequenced material: sorted CD4+, CD8+, or CD8+CD57+ T cells (not recorded which) from PBMCs. The chain has TRBV29-1 and TRBJ2-3; possibly TRBD1 for D (6 bases). The TCR sequence derives from a human donor with aplastic anemia. The CDR3 bases are TGCAGCGTCGAACAGGGACCCACAGATACGCAGTATTTT. Encoded protein: CSVEQGPTDTQYF.